Listed below are T cell receptor beta chains from one sample, sequenced in a study of blood T cell repertoires in COVID-19. Profiling relied on immunoSEQ multiplex PCR, and the TCRdb table lists in-frame clones only, not all of them. The data show 250,000 to 300,000 clones, roughly 91% seen once. The sample comprised PBMCs or T cells enriched from blood (not recorded which). The receptors originated from a woman in her thirties or forties with acute COVID-19. Each CDR3 is given with its conserved first and last residue. Fields, in order: clone size, J gene, D gene, V gene, CDR3 protein, CDR3 DNA. The D gene is left open where the match is weak. Size tells how often a clone was seen (once, few, many) or the class of an expanded clone, and some rows leave it out.

NA | TRBJ1-2 | NA | TRBV11-2 | CASSPNQGIGGYTF | TGTGCCAGCAGCCCCAATCAGGGGATTGGCGGCTACACCTTC
few | TRBJ2-7 | TRBD1 | TRBV5-5 | CASSPDRTGSYEQYF | TGTGCCAGCAGCCCTGACAGGACAGGCTCCTACGAGCAGTACTTC
NA | TRBJ2-1 | TRBD2 | TRBV10-3 | CAISSGEGDEQFF | TGTGCCATCAGTTCTGGGGAGGGAGATGAGCAGTTCTTC
NA | TRBJ2-7 | NA | TRBV28 | CASSFVGGTSGYEQYF | TGTGCCAGCAGTTTTGTCGGGGGGACATCAGGCTACGAGCAGTACTTC
NA | TRBJ2-3 | NA | TRBV18 | CASSPRQRDTDTQYF | TGTGCCAGCTCACCGCGCCAACGGGACACAGATACGCAGTATTTT
NA | TRBJ1-5 | NA | TRBV30 | CAWSPGVKGNQPQHF | TGTGCCTGGAGCCCAGGGGTAAAGGGCAATCAGCCCCAGCATTTT
NA | TRBJ2-7 | TRBD2 | TRBV6-6 | CASSYGSTGGTDEQYF | TGTGCCAGCAGTTACGGGTCCACGGGGGGAACGGACGAGCAGTACTTC
NA | TRBJ1-1 | TRBD1 | TRBV18 | CASSPRDRNTEAFF | TGTGCCAGCTCACCCCGGGACAGGAACACTGAAGCTTTCTTT
NA | TRBJ1-5 | TRBD1 | TRBV10-1 | CASSECPRTGSYQPQHF | TGCGCCAGCAGTGAGTGTCCTAGGACAGGGTCTTATCAGCCCCAGCATTTT
NA | TRBJ2-7 | NA | TRBV6-1 | CASSEGGAGSYEQYF | TGTGCCAGCAGTGAAGGGGGAGCCGGCTCCTACGAGCAGTACTTC
NA | TRBJ2-3 | NA | TRBV27 | CASSHQADTQYF | TGTGCCAGCAGTCACCAGGCAGATACGCAGTATTTT
NA | TRBJ2-1 | TRBD2 | TRBV7-9 | CASSSPGLEHNEQFF | TGTGCCAGCAGCTCACCGGGACTAGAACACAATGAGCAGTTCTTC
NA | TRBJ2-1 | TRBD2 | TRBV24-1 | CATSGAAGGNEQFF | TGTGCCACCAGTGGAGCGGCGGGGGGCAATGAGCAGTTCTTC
NA | TRBJ2-5 | TRBD1 | TRBV11-3 | CASSLVPRDRVKETQYF | TGTGCCAGCAGCTTAGTCCCCCGGGACAGGGTCAAAGAGACCCAGTACTTC